This TCR beta chain derives from a study of blood T cell repertoires in COVID-19. Across the study: Samples came from the United States, Italy and Spain, spanning acute and convalescent COVID-19. Sources were T cells, B-cell-depleted T cells, or PBMCs; the material itself was cDNA or gDNA.

Authors' analysis steps: By means of reference gene primer amplification, nucleated cell counts were estimated. Produced via immunoSEQ multiplex PCR; TCRdb's table is partial and in-frame only. The V and J calls and clone size were taken over from that table, and D and trimming were inferred from the DNA. The data contain 95,000 to 120,000 clones, around four fifths of them singletons. This TCR was sampled from a woman in her seventies with acute or convalescent COVID-19. The specimen was peripheral blood.

CDR3 sequence: CASSSGTGSGGELFF. The CDR3 DNA reads TGTGCCAGCAGCTCTGGGACAGGGTCGGGCGGGGAGCTGTTTTTT. The V call is TRBV6-1, the J call TRBJ2-2, with 9 positions matching TRBD1. The J segment lost 7 bases and the V segment lost 6 bases, leaving 9 bases of the junction unmatched. This CDR3 region has 15 residues. Germline CDR1 reads MNHNS; CDR2 reads SASEGT.